The rows below give T cell receptor beta chains drawn from one sample of a study of T cells in pancreatic ductal adenocarcinoma. TCRdb's table, derived via immunoSEQ multiplex PCR, lists solely in-frame clones and lacks some. There are over 85,000 clones in the sample; roughly 95% occur only once, and approximately 3.1% lies in the top ten. The sequencing sample was made of PBMCs. These receptor sequences come from a human donor with pancreatic ductal adenocarcinoma. CDR3s include the opening cysteine and the closing phenylalanine or tryptophan. The order of the fields is D gene, V gene, clone size, J gene, CDR3 protein, CDR3 DNA. A D gene is named only where the DNA matches it firmly. The size of a clone is reported for some rows only, either as once, few or many, or as a class for expanded clones.

>TRBD2|TRBV19|NA|TRBJ2-7
CASSIMLAATSSYEQYF
TGTGCCAGTAGTATTATGCTAGCGGCAACCAGCTCCTACGAGCAGTACTTC
>TRBD2|TRBV5-3|NA|TRBJ2-7
CARSLAQLAENYEQYF
TGTGCCAGAAGCTTGGCCCAACTAGCGGAAAACTACGAGCAGTACTTC
>TRBD2|TRBV29-1|NA|TRBJ2-3
CSVGGLAGADTQYF
TGCAGCGTGGGGGGGCTAGCGGGAGCAGATACGCAGTATTTT
>TRBD1|TRBV30|NA|TRBJ1-1
CAWSPGQKAFF
TGTGCCTGGAGCCCGGGACAGAAAGCTTTCTTT
>NA|TRBV7-9|NA|TRBJ1-1
CASSLGTQVTEAFF
TGTGCCAGCAGCTTAGGAACACAGGTCACTGAAGCTTTCTTT
>TRBD1|TRBV30|NA|TRBJ2-7
CAWSVWGQGVGYEQYF
TGTGCCTGGAGTGTGTGGGGACAGGGAGTGGGCTACGAGCAGTACTTC
>NA|TRBV18|NA|TRBJ1-4
CASSPRQNNEKLFF
TGTGCCAGCTCACCGCGGCAGAATAATGAAAAACTGTTTTTT
>TRBD1|TRBV29-1|NA|TRBJ2-2
CSVVETGGAGGELFF
TGCAGCGTTGTTGAGACAGGGGGCGCTGGCGGGGAGCTGTTTTTT
>NA|TRBV7-8|NA|TRBJ2-1
CASSQGLTYNEQFF
TGTGCCAGCAGCCAGGGCCTCACCTACAATGAGCAGTTCTTC
>NA|TRBV9|NA|TRBJ1-4
CASSVGISGTLLGGGEKLFF
TGTGCCAGCAGCGTAGGAATCAGTGGGACCCTCCTGGGGGGTGGCGAAAAACTGTTTTTT
>NA|TRBV14|NA|TRBJ2-2
CASSHGGPNTGELFF
TGTGCCAGCAGCCACGGGGGACCGAACACCGGGGAGCTGTTTTTT
>NA|TRBV7-9|NA|TRBJ2-7
CASTLTNSGTYEQYF
TGTGCCAGCACTCTCACTAATAGCGGAACCTACGAGCAGTACTTC
>TRBD2|TRBV2|NA|TRBJ2-7
CASMRGLAQSRGLRYEQYF
TGTGCCAGCATGCGGGGACTAGCCCAGAGTCGAGGGCTTCGGTACGAGCAGTACTTC
>NA|TRBV28|NA|TRBJ2-7
CASSLHSSYEQYF
TGTGCCAGCAGTTTGCACAGCTCCTACGAGCAGTACTTC
>NA|TRBV18|NA|TRBJ1-1
CASSPGNTEAFF
TGTGCCAGCTCACCCGGTAACACTGAAGCTTTCTTT
>NA|TRBV6-5|NA|TRBJ2-7
CASSSVPTYEQYF
TGTGCCAGCAGTTCAGTTCCAACCTACGAGCAGTACTTC
>TRBD2|TRBV27|NA|TRBJ2-3
CASSLSLAGGSDTQYF
TGTGCCAGCAGTTTATCGCTAGCGGGAGGTTCAGATACGCAGTATTTT
>TRBD2|TRBV5-1|NA|TRBJ2-3
CASSTLAGGLDTQYF
TGCGCCAGCAGCACTCTAGCGGGAGGGTTAGATACGCAGTATTTT
>TRBD2|TRBV7-2|NA|TRBJ2-7
CASSQEGASGSIDEQYF
TGCGCCAGCAGCCAAGAGGGAGCTAGCGGGAGTATCGACGAGCAGTACTTC
>NA|TRBV11-2|NA|TRBJ2-7
CASSLSDSSYEQYF
TGTGCCAGCAGCTTATCCGATAGCTCCTACGAGCAGTACTTC
>TRBD2|TRBV19|NA|TRBJ2-2
CASSIDEVATSGHTGELFF
TGTGCCAGTAGTATAGATGAGGTAGCGACTAGCGGACACACCGGGGAGCTGTTTTTT
>NA|TRBV9|NA|TRBJ2-7
CASSVGNSYSYEQYF
TGTGCCAGCAGCGTAGGCAACAGTTACTCCTACGAGCAGTACTTC
>TRBD1|TRBV5-6|NA|TRBJ1-1
CASSLGSGGGVAFF
TGTGCCAGCAGCTTGGGTTCAGGGGGCGGGGTGGCTTTCTTT
>NA|TRBV11-2|once|TRBJ2-5
CASSSILSTQGIQYF
TGTGCCAGCAGCTCCATCCTTTCGACACAGGGAATCCAGTACTTC
>NA|TRBV5-6|NA|TRBJ2-7
CASSSRGSYEQYF
TGTGCCAGCAGCTCTCGCGGGTCATACGAGCAGTACTTC
>NA|TRBV15|NA|TRBJ2-4
CATSRDLGVKNIQYF
TGTGCCACCAGCAGAGATTTAGGAGTCAAAAACATTCAGTACTTC
>NA|TRBV14|NA|TRBJ2-7
CASSLYYEQYF
TGTGCCAGCAGCCTGTACTACGAGCAGTACTTC
>TRBD2|TRBV19|NA|TRBJ2-2
CASSSGSPLWELFF
TGTGCCAGTAGTAGCGGGAGTCCCCTCTGGGAGCTGTTTTTT
>NA|TRBV30|NA|TRBJ1-1
CAWGRDSEAFF
TGTGCCTGGGGTAGGGACTCTGAAGCTTTCTTT
>NA|TRBV5-1|once|TRBJ2-1
CASSLLSTEQFF
TGCGCCAGCAGCTTGTTGTCTACTGAGCAGTTCTTC
>TRBD1|TRBV2|NA|TRBJ2-7
CASCRQGGEQYF
TGTGCCAGCTGCCGACAGGGGGGCGAGCAGTACTTC
>NA|TRBV5-4|once|TRBJ2-7
CASSLGLGQAGASYEQYF
TGTGCCAGCAGCTTGGGGCTTGGACAAGCGGGCGCATCCTACGAGCAGTACTTC
>NA|TRBV27|NA|TRBJ1-4
CASSPGLLNEKLFF
TGTGCCAGCAGCCCGGGACTCCTTAATGAAAAACTGTTTTTT
>TRBD1|TRBV23-1|NA|TRBJ2-7
CASSLPGQSSSYEQYF
TGCGCCAGCAGTCTACCGGGACAGAGTAGCTCCTACGAGCAGTACTTC
>TRBD2|TRBV10-3|NA|TRBJ2-5
CAIRAGDLRETQYF
TGTGCCATCAGAGCGGGAGACCTACGAGAGACCCAGTACTTC
>TRBD2|TRBV7-8|NA|TRBJ2-3
CASSLASGSRADTQYF
TGTGCCAGCAGCTTGGCTAGCGGGAGCCGTGCAGATACGCAGTATTTT
>TRBD1|TRBV2|NA|TRBJ2-7
CASTQFPGQSSYEQYF
TGTGCCAGCACTCAATTTCCGGGACAGAGCTCCTACGAGCAGTACTTC
>NA|TRBV18|NA|TRBJ2-2
CASSLEGAGELFF
TGTGCCAGCTCACTTGAAGGGGCCGGGGAGCTGTTTTTT
>TRBD1|TRBV7-9|NA|TRBJ1-1
CATRTGEYTEAFF
TGTGCCACCCGGACAGGTGAATACACTGAAGCTTTCTTT
>TRBD2|TRBV27|NA|TRBJ2-3
CASSLSRLSGISTDTQYF
TGTGCCAGCAGTTTATCACGGCTTAGCGGGATAAGCACAGATACGCAGTATTTT
>TRBD1|TRBV30|once|TRBJ1-5
CAWMPNDRGRAQPQHF
TGTGCCTGGATGCCCAATGACAGGGGACGAGCTCAGCCCCAGCATTTT
>NA|TRBV4-1|NA|TRBJ2-2
CASSLGSAEYTGELFF
TGCGCCAGCAGCCTCGGATCAGCGGAGTACACCGGGGAGCTGTTTTTT
>NA|TRBV14|NA|TRBJ2-7
CASSQRSGDTYEQYF
TGTGCCAGCAGCCAAAGGAGCGGGGACACCTACGAGCAGTACTTC
>NA|TRBV28|NA|TRBJ2-2
CASSSHTGELFF
TGTGCCAGCAGTAGCCACACCGGGGAGCTGTTTTTT
>TRBD1|TRBV4-1|NA|TRBJ2-1
CASSQDRDSPYNEQFF
TGCGCCAGCAGCCAAGATAGGGACAGCCCCTACAATGAGCAGTTCTTC
>TRBD1|TRBV6-1|few|TRBJ1-4
CASSENRGGNEKLFF
TGTGCCAGCAGTGAAAACAGGGGCGGGAATGAAAAACTGTTTTTT
>NA|TRBV6-1|NA|TRBJ2-5
CAISRGDYQETQYF
TGTGCCATTTCGCGGGGAGATTATCAAGAGACCCAGTACTTC
>NA|TRBV6-1|few|TRBJ2-2
CASSGQNTGELFF
TGTGCCAGCAGTGGACAGAACACCGGGGAGCTGTTTTTT
>TRBD2|TRBV6-6|NA|TRBJ2-5
CAGGGRETQYF
TGTGCGGGCGGGGGTCGAGAGACCCAGTACTTC